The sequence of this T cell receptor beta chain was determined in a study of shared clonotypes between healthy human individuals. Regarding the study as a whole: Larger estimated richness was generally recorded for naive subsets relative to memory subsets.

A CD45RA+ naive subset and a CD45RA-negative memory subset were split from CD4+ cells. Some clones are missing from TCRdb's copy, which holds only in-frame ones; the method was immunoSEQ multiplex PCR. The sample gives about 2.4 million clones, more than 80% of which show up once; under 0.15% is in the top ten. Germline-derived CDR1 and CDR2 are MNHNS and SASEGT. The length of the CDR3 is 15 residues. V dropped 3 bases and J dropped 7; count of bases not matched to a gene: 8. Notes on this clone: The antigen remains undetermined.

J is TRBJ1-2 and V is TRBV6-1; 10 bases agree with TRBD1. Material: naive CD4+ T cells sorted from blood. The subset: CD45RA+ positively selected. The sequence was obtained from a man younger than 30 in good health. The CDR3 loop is CASSDRDRGRVGYTF. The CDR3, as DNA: TGTGCCAGCAGTGATCGGGACAGGGGACGAGTTGGCTACACCTTC.